The rows below give T cell receptor beta chains drawn from one sample of a study of T cells in tuberculosis. The table came from immunoSEQ multiplex PCR; TCRdb's copy has only in-frame clones and leaves some out. The table has about 40,000 clones, around 94% seen once. Sequencing used PBMCs, obtained at tuberculosis diagnosis. All receptors derive from an adult with tuberculosis. CDR3s leave out the opening cysteine and the closing phenylalanine or tryptophan. D genes are given only for firm matches. Clone size is shown for a subset of rows, as once, few, many or a class of expanded clone.

clone_size,v_call,j_call,d_call,cdr3_aa
.,TRBV7-3,TRBJ2-6,.,ASSLQGTGANVLT
once,TRBV7-8,TRBJ1-3,.,ASSPRPGGRGNTIY
.,TRBV6-1,TRBJ2-7,.,ASSGTGLRYEQY
.,TRBV18,TRBJ2-1,TRBD1,ASSSTGNEQF
.,TRBV5-6,TRBJ1-2,.,ASSLNLGNLYGYT
once,TRBV5-1,TRBJ1-1,.,ASRYQENTEAF
.,TRBV6-1,TRBJ1-6,.,ASSTVLDSPLH
.,TRBV7-3,TRBJ2-7,.,ASSSNNRERRHEQY
.,TRBV6-1,TRBJ1-5,TRBD1,ATCPGGAGNQPQH
.,TRBV29-1,TRBJ2-3,TRBD1,SVEDPAGGLAWLSTDTQY
.,TRBV5-6,TRBJ1-3,TRBD1,ASSQDRGDTIY
.,TRBV6-6,TRBJ1-2,TRBD1,ASGDRVLLSGYT
.,TRBV30,TRBJ1-2,TRBD1,AGGQGGNYGYT
.,TRBV28,TRBJ1-2,TRBD1,ASTKPGQANYGYT
.,TRBV9,TRBJ1-2,TRBD1,ASSSRDRANYGYT
.,TRBV4-1,TRBJ2-1,.,ASSQANLVGSGYNEQF
.,TRBV30,TRBJ2-5,TRBD1,AWVGQGRQTQY
medium-sized,TRBV11-3,TRBJ2-4,TRBD1,ASSLDSGQLINIQY
.,TRBV11-3,TRBJ1-6,TRBD1,ASSFDRGVDSPLH
once,TRBV30,TRBJ2-5,TRBD2,AWSPRAGRETQY
.,TRBV19,TRBJ1-5,.,ASKYGSLNQPQH
.,TRBV7-2,TRBJ2-2,.,ASSQVGDGELF
.,TRBV4-1,TRBJ1-1,TRBD1,ASSHLSGDRAAEAF
.,TRBV18,TRBJ1-2,TRBD1,ASSPLQGVGGYT
.,TRBV9,TRBJ2-7,.,ASSPHRSYEQY
.,TRBV6-5,TRBJ2-2,.,ASSYSRDGELF
.,TRBV2,TRBJ2-3,.,ASSEDFSVKY
.,TRBV7-2,TRBJ2-7,.,ASSQGVGSPYEQY
.,TRBV9,TRBJ1-2,.,ASSVGRGYYGYT
once,TRBV27,TRBJ1-6,.,ASSLIQGSPLH
.,TRBV15,TRBJ1-1,.,ATSIGVNTEAF
.,TRBV27,TRBJ1-2,TRBD1,ASSSLGQGVYGYT
.,TRBV11-3,TRBJ2-3,TRBD2,ASSPNRLAGRSTDTQY
once,TRBV29-1,TRBJ1-2,.,SAGEGGYGYT
.,TRBV5-6,TRBJ2-5,TRBD2,ASSRGGTGEETQY
.,TRBV5-1,TRBJ2-3,TRBD2,ASSLGTSGGVSNTQY
.,TRBV27,TRBJ1-1,.,ASSFHLSTEAF
.,TRBV28,TRBJ2-3,TRBD1,ASSLWVGTGARDTQY
.,TRBV5-6,TRBJ2-7,.,ASSLTRQGGEQY
.,TRBV5-6,TRBJ2-5,.,ASSLGNPGETQY
.,TRBV7-2,TRBJ2-4,.,ASSLGGLAPNIQY
.,TRBV28,TRBJ1-3,.,ASIPTGLMRNTIY
once,TRBV11-2,TRBJ2-1,TRBD2,ASSLGTSFGEQF
.,TRBV5-1,TRBJ1-2,.,ASSSDSPPRYGYT
.,TRBV30,TRBJ2-7,.,AWSSRGGEQY
.,TRBV11-3,TRBJ2-5,TRBD1,ASSRDSQETQY
.,TRBV6-1,TRBJ1-6,TRBD1,ATSGTGGLSPLH
.,TRBV4-3,TRBJ2-5,.,ASSPSSFPGETQY
.,TRBV4-3,TRBJ2-1,.,ASSQYSGSYNEQF
.,TRBV19,TRBJ2-3,.,ASSPGHNTDTQY
.,TRBV2,TRBJ1-5,.,ASRGRTSNQPQH